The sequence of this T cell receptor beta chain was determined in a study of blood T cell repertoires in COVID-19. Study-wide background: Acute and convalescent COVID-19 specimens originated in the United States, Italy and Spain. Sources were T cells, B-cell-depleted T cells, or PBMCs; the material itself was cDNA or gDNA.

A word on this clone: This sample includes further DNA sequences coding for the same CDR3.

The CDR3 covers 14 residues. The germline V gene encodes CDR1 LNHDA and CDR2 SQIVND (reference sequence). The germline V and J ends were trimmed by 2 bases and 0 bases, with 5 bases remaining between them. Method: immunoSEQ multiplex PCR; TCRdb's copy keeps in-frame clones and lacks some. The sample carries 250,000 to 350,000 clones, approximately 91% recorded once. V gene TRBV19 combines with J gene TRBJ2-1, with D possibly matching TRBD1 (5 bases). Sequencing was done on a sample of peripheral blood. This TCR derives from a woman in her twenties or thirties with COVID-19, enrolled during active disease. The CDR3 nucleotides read TGTGCCAGTAGTATAAGGGGCTCCTACAATGAGCAGTTCTTC. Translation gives CASSIRGSYNEQFF.